The rows below give T cell receptor beta chains drawn from one sample of a study of T cell responses to AZD1222 COVID-19 vaccine. This table comes from immunoSEQ multiplex PCR, and its TCRdb copy is limited to in-frame clones, with some not included. The repertoire holds 250,000 to 300,000 clones, with approximately 94% as singletons. The input for sequencing was peripheral blood, taken 28 days after the second AZD1222 dose. These receptors were collected from an adult who received the AZD1222 COVID-19 vaccine. CDR3s include the opening cysteine and the closing phenylalanine or tryptophan. Each record gives: V gene, J gene, clone size, CDR3 length, D gene, CDR3 protein, CDR3 DNA. D genes are given only for firm matches. Some rows have no size entry. The others give once, few or many, or a class for an expanded clone.

TRBV3-1/TRBV3-2,TRBJ2-7,once,15,TRBD2,CASSQGTRFPYEQYF,TGTGCCAGCAGCCAAGGGACTAGATTTCCCTACGAGCAGTACTTC
TRBV12-3/TRBV12-4,TRBJ1-2,.,12,.,CASSLGLYGYTF,TGTGCCAGCAGCCTTGGATTATATGGCTACACCTTC
TRBV27,TRBJ1-5,.,14,TRBD1,CASGRDRVRQPQHF,TGTGCCAGCGGTCGGGACAGGGTAAGACAGCCCCAGCATTTT
TRBV4-2,TRBJ1-4,.,16,TRBD1,CASSPLGGDRSEKLFF,TGTGCCAGCAGCCCCCTCGGGGGGGACAGATCTGAAAAACTGTTTTTT
TRBV28,TRBJ1-2,once,14,.,CASTLTGTDYGYTF,TGTGCCAGCACCCTTACCGGGACGGACTATGGCTACACCTTC
TRBV28,TRBJ1-6,.,20,.,CASSFAGRLSGSSYNSPLHF,TGTGCCAGCAGTTTTGCAGGGCGTCTATCGGGGAGCTCCTATAATTCACCCCTCCACTTT
TRBV28,TRBJ2-1,.,15,TRBD2,CASSPLLAGGREQFF,TGTGCCAGCAGTCCGCTACTAGCGGGAGGTCGAGAGCAGTTCTTC
TRBV11-2,TRBJ2-1,.,16,TRBD2,CASSLDARGAYNEQFF,TGTGCCAGCAGCTTAGACGCTCGGGGGGCCTACAATGAGCAGTTCTTC
TRBV10-3,TRBJ2-5,.,13,TRBD1,CAMGTGGQETQYF,TGTGCCATGGGGACAGGCGGGCAAGAGACCCAGTACTTC
TRBV2,TRBJ2-7,.,11,.,CASSDNYEQYF,TGTGCCAGCAGTGACAACTACGAGCAGTACTTC
TRBV7-6,TRBJ2-6,.,14,TRBD2,CAVAGYSGANVLTF,TGTGCCGTAGCGGGGTACTCTGGGGCCAACGTCCTGACTTTC
TRBV28,TRBJ1-5,.,14,.,CASSFGYGNQPQHF,TGTGCCAGCAGTTTTGGGTATGGCAATCAGCCCCAGCATTTT
TRBV6-2/TRBV6-3,TRBJ2-1,.,11,.,CASSYPGVQFF,TGTGCCAGCAGTTATCCCGGAGTGCAGTTCTTC
TRBV7-2,TRBJ1-3,.,16,.,CASSSERLYSGNTIYF,TGTGCCAGCAGCTCCGAGAGGTTATACTCTGGAAACACCATATATTTT
TRBV9,TRBJ1-4,.,17,.,CASSVAPRASEDEKLFF,TGTGCCAGCAGCGTAGCGCCCCGGGCCTCAGAGGATGAAAAACTGTTTTTT
TRBV6-4,TRBJ2-3,.,14,TRBD2,CASRERGPPDTQYF,TGTGCCAGCAGGGAGCGGGGGCCACCGGATACGCAGTATTTT
TRBV20-1,TRBJ2-1,.,11,.,CSAKGNNEQFF,TGCAGTGCCAAGGGTAACAATGAGCAGTTCTTC
TRBV12-3/TRBV12-4,TRBJ2-1,.,11,TRBD1,CASSDRGEQFF,TGTGCCAGCAGCGACAGGGGCGAGCAGTTCTTC
TRBV6-5,TRBJ2-5,.,15,TRBD1,CASSYRDRGLSDQYF,TGTGCCAGCAGTTACCGGGACAGGGGCCTTTCGGACCAGTACTTC
TRBV20-1,TRBJ1-1,.,10,.,CSAWGVRAFF,TGCAGTGCTTGGGGTGTGCGCGCTTTCTTT
TRBV5-1,TRBJ2-1,.,11,.,CASSYYNEQFF,TGCGCCAGCAGCTACTACAATGAGCAGTTCTTC
TRBV19,TRBJ1-1,.,13,.,CASHNSVNTEAFF,TGTGCCAGCCACAACAGCGTCAACACTGAAGCTTTCTTT
TRBV7-3,TRBJ1-5,.,20,.,CASSTKSLEGGLPSSQPQHF,TGTGCCAGCAGCACAAAAAGCCTCGAAGGCGGACTCCCCTCCAGTCAGCCCCAGCATTTT
TRBV9,TRBJ2-1,.,16,.,CASSQDSLVSYNEQFF,TGTGCCAGCAGCCAAGACTCCTTGGTCTCCTACAATGAGCAGTTCTTC
TRBV30,TRBJ2-3,.,15,.,CAWSLLPGGVDTQYF,TGTGCCTGGAGCCTCCTTCCGGGCGGGGTAGATACGCAGTATTTT
TRBV5-6,TRBJ1-4,.,16,.,CASTRGPGQKNEKLFF,TGTGCCAGCACCCGGGGGCCGGGGCAGAAGAATGAAAAACTGTTTTTT
TRBV11-1,TRBJ2-3,once,16,.,CASSLVGARAGDTQYF,TGTGCCAGCAGCTTAGTGGGGGCCAGGGCCGGGGATACGCAGTATTTT
TRBV19,TRBJ2-7,.,13,TRBD1,CASTQDRGHEQYF,TGTGCCAGTACCCAGGACAGGGGACACGAGCAGTACTTC
TRBV14,TRBJ2-5,.,14,.,CASSPLGGKETQYF,TGTGCCAGCAGCCCTCTGGGCGGGAAAGAGACCCAGTACTTC
TRBV29-1,TRBJ2-2,.,14,.,CSVSGTARTGELFF,TGCAGCGTTTCCGGGACGGCGAGGACCGGGGAGCTGTTTTTT
TRBV20-1,TRBJ2-7,.,11,.,CSARNGGEQYF,TGCAGTGCTAGGAACGGGGGCGAGCAGTACTTC
TRBV28,TRBJ2-1,.,14,TRBD2,CASTGPGAGNEQFF,TGTGCCAGCACCGGTCCGGGAGCGGGGAATGAGCAGTTCTTC
TRBV12-3/TRBV12-4,TRBJ1-4,.,12,TRBD1,CASSTGGVKLFF,TGTGCCAGCAGTACAGGGGGAGTGAAACTGTTTTTT
TRBV7-9,TRBJ2-3,.,17,TRBD2,CASSSPPGLALTDTQYF,TGTGCCAGCAGCTCCCCCCCGGGACTAGCGCTTACAGATACGCAGTATTTT
TRBV2,TRBJ1-1,.,13,.,CASSAGQRIEAFF,TGTGCCAGCAGTGCCGGACAGCGCATTGAAGCTTTCTTT
TRBV18,TRBJ2-5,.,12,.,CASSSLGETQYF,TGTGCCAGCTCATCGTTGGGGGAGACCCAGTACTTC
TRBV4-1,TRBJ2-1,.,16,.,CASSQGGGLSYNEQFF,TGCGCCAGCAGCCAAGGGGGCGGGCTCTCCTACAATGAGCAGTTCTTC
TRBV13,TRBJ1-6,.,14,.,CASSSLIGNSPLHF,TGTGCCAGCAGCTCACTCATCGGGAATTCACCCCTCCACTTT
TRBV28,TRBJ2-7,once,12,TRBD1,CASRTGMDEQYF,TGTGCCAGCAGGACAGGGATGGACGAGCAGTACTTC
TRBV28,TRBJ2-7,.,14,TRBD1,CASSFGTANYEQYF,TGTGCCAGCAGTTTCGGGACAGCTAACTACGAGCAGTACTTC
TRBV2,TRBJ1-5,.,13,TRBD1,CASRRGLNQPQHF,TGTGCCAGCAGGAGGGGGCTTAATCAGCCCCAGCATTTT
TRBV7-9,TRBJ2-1,.,17,.,CASNQISGESSYNEQFF,TGTGCCAGCAATCAGATCTCGGGGGAGAGCTCCTACAATGAGCAGTTCTTC
TRBV7-9,TRBJ2-2,once,14,.,CASSLLGDTGELFF,TGTGCCAGCAGCTTATTGGGGGACACCGGGGAGCTGTTTTTT
TRBV3-1/TRBV3-2,TRBJ2-7,.,14,TRBD2,CASSHAGGIYEQYF,TGTGCCAGCAGCCACGCGGGGGGAATTTACGAGCAGTACTTC
TRBV7-3,TRBJ2-5,.,12,.,CASSYPGETQYF,TGTGCCAGCAGTTACCCCGGGGAGACCCAGTACTTC
TRBV5-1,TRBJ2-4,.,17,TRBD2,CASSYFSTSAAKNIQYF,TGCGCCAGCAGCTACTTTTCAACTAGCGCTGCCAAAAACATTCAGTACTTC
TRBV7-9,TRBJ1-6,.,13,TRBD1,CASNDRVLSPLHF,TGTGCCAGTAACGACAGGGTACTTTCACCCCTCCACTTT
TRBV18,TRBJ2-5,.,15,TRBD2,CASSPISGRAETQYF,TGTGCCAGCTCACCAATTAGCGGGAGAGCGGAGACCCAGTACTTC
TRBV11-3,TRBJ2-3,.,15,.,CASSLGGSSTDTQYF,TGTGCCAGCAGCTTAGGCGGATCTAGCACAGATACGCAGTATTTT
TRBV18,TRBJ2-7,.,15,TRBD1,CASSLRRQGIYEQYF,TGTGCCAGCTCCCTCCGAAGACAGGGTATCTACGAGCAGTACTTC
TRBV19,TRBJ2-3,.,16,.,CASSTTGTPSTDTQYF,TGTGCCAGTAGTACCACCGGGACTCCCAGCACAGATACGCAGTATTTT